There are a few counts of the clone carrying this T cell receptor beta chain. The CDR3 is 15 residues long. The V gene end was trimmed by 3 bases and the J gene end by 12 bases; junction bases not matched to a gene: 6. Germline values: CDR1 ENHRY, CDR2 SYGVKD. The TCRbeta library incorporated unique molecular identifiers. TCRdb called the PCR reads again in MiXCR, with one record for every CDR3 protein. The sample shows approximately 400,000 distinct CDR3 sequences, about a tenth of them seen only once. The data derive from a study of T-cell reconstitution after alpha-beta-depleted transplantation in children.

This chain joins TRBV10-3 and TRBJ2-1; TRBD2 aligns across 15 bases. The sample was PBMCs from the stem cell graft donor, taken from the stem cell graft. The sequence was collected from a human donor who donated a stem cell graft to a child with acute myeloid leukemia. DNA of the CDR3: TGTGCCATCAGTGACGGACTAGCGGGAGGGCCACGGCAGTTCTTC. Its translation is CAISDGLAGGPRQFF.